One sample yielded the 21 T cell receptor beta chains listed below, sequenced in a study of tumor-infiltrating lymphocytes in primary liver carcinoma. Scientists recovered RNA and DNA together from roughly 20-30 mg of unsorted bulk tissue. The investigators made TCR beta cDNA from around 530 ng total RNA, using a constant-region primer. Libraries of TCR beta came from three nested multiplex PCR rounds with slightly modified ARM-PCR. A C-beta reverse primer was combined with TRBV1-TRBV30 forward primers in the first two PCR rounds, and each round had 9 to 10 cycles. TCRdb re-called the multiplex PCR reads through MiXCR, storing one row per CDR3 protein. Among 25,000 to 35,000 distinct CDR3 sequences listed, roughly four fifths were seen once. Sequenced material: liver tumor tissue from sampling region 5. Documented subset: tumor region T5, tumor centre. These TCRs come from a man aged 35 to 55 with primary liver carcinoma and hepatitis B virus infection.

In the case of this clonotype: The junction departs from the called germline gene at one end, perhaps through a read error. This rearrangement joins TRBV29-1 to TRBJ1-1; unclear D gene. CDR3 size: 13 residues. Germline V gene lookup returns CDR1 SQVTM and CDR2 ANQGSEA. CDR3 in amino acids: CSVEGAVNTEASF. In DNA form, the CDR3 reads TGCAGCGTTGAAGGGGCTGTGAACACTGAAGCTTCCTTT.

This CDR3 reads CASSLRGNYYEQYF. CDR3 sequence (DNA): TGTGCCAGCAGTCTACGAGGGAACTATTACGAGCAGTACTTC. J is TRBJ2-7 and V is TRBV11-2; tentatively, D is TRBD2 (5 bases). The length of the CDR3 is 14 residues. The germline gives CDR1 SGHAT, CDR2 FQNNGV. Trimming shortened V by 6 bases and J by 4 bases, and 16 bases separated the two germline ends.

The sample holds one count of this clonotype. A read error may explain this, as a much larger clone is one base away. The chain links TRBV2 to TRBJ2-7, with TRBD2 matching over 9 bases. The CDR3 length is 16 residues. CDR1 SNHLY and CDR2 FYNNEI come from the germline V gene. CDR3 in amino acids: CASSLHPTSGFYDQYF. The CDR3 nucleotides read TGTGCCAGCAGTCTCCACCCGACTAGCGGCTTCTACGATCAGTACTTC.

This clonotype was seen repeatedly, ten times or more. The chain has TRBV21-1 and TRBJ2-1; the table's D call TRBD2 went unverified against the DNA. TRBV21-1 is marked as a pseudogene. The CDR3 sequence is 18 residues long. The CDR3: CASSKVGLAGSSYNEQFF. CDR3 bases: TGTGCCAGCAGCAAAGTTGGGCTAGCGGGAAGCTCCTACAATGAGCAGTTCTTC.

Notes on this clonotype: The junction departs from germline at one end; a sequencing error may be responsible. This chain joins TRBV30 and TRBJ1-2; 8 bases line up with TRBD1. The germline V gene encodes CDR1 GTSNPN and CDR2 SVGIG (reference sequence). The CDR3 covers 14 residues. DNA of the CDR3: TGTGCCTGGAATGACGTAGGACAGGGAGATGGCTGCACCTTC. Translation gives CAWNDVGQGDGCTF.

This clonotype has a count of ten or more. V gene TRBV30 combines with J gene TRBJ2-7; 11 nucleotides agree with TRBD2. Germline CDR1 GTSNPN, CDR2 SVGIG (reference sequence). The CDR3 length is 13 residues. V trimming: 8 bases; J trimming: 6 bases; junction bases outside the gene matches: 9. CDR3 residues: CAGTPSGRFEQYF. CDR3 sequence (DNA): TGTGCCGGCACCCCTAGCGGGAGGTTCGAGCAGTACTTC. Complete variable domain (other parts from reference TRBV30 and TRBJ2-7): SQTIHQWPATLVQPVGSPLSLECTVEGTSNPNLYWYRQAAGRGLQLLFYSVGIGQISSEVPQNLSASRPQDRQFILSSKKLLLSDSGFYLCAGTPSGRFEQYFGPGTRLTVT.

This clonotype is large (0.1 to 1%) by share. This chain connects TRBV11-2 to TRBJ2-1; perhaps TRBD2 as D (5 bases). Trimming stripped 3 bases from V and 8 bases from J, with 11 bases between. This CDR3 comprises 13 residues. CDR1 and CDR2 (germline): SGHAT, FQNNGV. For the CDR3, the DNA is TGTGCCAGCAGCTTTGACGCTAGCTATGAGCAGTTCTTC. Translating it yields CASSFDASYEQFF.

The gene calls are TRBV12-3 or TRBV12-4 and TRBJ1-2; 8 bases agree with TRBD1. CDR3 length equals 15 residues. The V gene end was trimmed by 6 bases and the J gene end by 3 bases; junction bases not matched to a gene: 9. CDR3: CASSLRQGPDYGYTF. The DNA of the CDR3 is TGTGCCAGCAGCCTCAGACAGGGGCCAGACTATGGCTACACCTTC.

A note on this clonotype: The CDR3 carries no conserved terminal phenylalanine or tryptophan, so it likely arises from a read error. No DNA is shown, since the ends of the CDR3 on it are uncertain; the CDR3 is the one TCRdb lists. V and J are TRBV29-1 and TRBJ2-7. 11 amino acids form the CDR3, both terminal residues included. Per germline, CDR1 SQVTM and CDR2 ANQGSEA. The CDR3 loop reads CSVDKGYEEYL.

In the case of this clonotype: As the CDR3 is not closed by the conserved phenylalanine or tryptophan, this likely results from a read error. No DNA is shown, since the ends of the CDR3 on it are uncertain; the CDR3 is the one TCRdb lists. The CDR3 loop is CATSDSAGTSYNEQLS. The chain combines TRBV24-1 with TRBJ2-1; the D call of TRBD1 is as the table states it, not checked on the DNA. The CDR3 totals 16 residues, both ends included. Germline lookup yields CDR1 KGHDR and CDR2 SFDVKD.

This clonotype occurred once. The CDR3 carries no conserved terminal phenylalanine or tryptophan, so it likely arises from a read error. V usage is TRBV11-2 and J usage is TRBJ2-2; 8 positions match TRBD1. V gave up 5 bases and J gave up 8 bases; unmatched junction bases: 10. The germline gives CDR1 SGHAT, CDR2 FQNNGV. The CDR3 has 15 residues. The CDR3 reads CASSLDRAATGELFS. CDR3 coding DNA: TGTGCCAGCAGCCTGGACAGGGCCGCCACAGGGGAGCTGTTTTCC.

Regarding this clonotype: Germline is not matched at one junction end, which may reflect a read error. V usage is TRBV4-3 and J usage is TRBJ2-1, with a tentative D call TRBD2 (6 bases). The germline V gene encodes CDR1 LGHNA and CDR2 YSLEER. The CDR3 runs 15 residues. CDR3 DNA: TGTGCCAGCAGCCAAACCGGAGGGCCGGTAAGGGAGCAATTCTTC. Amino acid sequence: CASSQTGGPVREQFF.

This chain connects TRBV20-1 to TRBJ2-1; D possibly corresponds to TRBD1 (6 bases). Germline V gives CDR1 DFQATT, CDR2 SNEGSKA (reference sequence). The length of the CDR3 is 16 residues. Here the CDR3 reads CNAVPFPAGEYNEQFF. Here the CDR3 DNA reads TGCAATGCAGTCCCCTTCCCGGCAGGGGAATACAATGAGCAGTTCTTC.

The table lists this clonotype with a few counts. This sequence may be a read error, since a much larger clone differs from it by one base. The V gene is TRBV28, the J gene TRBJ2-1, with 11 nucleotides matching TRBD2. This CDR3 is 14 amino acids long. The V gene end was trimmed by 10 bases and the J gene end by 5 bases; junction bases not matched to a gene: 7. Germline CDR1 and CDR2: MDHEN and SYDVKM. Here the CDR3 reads CAIRGTSGDNEQFF. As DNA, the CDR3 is TGTGCCATCAGGGGGACTAGCGGCGACAATGAGCAGTTCTTC.

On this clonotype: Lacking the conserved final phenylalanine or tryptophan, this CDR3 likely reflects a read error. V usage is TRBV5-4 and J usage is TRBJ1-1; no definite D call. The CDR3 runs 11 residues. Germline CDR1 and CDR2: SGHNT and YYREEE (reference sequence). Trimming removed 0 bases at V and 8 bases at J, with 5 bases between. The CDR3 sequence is CASSLVREAFI. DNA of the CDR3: TGTGCCAGCAGCTTGGTAAGGGAAGCTTTCATT.

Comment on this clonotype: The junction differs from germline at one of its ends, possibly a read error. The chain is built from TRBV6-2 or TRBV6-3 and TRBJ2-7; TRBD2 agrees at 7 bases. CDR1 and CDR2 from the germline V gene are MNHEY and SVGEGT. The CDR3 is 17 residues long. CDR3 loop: CTSSYHNLAETYYEQYF. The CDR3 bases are TGTACCAGCAGTTACCACAATCTAGCGGAAACTTACTACGAGCAGTACTTC.

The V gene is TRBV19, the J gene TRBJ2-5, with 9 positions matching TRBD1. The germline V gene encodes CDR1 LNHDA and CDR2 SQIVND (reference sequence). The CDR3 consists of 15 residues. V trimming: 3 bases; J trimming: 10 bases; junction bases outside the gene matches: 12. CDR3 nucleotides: TGTGCCAGTAGTATCGTTGCTAGCGGACAGGGGCGCCAGTACTTC. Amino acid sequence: CASSIVASGQGRQYF.

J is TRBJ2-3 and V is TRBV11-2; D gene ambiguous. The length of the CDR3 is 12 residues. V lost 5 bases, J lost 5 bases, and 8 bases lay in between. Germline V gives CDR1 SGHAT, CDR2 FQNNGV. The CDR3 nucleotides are TGTGCCAGCAGCACCAGTATAGATACGCAGTATTTT. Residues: CASSTSIDTQYF.

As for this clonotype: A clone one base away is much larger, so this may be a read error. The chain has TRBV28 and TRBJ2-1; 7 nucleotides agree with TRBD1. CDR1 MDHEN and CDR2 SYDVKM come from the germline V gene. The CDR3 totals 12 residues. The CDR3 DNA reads TGTGCCGGCAGTTCACAGGGGATTGAGCAGTTCTTC. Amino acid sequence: CAGSSQGIEQFF. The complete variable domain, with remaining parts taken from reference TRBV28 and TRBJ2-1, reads DVKVTQSSRYLVKRTGEKVFLECVQDMDHENMFWYRQDPGLGLRLIYFSYDVKMKEKGDIPEGYSVSREKKERFSLILESASTNQTSMYLCAGSSQGIEQFFGPGTRLTVL.

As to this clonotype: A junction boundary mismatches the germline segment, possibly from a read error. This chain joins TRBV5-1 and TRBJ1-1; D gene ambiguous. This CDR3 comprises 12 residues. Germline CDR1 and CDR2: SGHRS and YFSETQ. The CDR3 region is CVSSTDGYEAFF. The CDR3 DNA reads TGCGTCAGCAGCACGGACGGTTATGAAGCCTTCTTT.

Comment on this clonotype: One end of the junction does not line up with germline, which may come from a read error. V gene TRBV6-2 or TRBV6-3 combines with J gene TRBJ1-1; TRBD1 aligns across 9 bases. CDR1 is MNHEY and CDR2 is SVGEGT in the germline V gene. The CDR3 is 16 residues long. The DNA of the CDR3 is TGTGCCAGCAAACGAGCCGACAGGGGGGAGAAGACTGAAACTTTCTTT. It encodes CASKRADRGEKTETFF.